This TCR beta chain comes out of a study of shared clonotypes between healthy human individuals (dated by TCRdb to 2020 to 2021). Broadly, across the study: A few men and a couple of women, aged 18 to 49 years, made up the cohort. Per donor, three plates each were used for CD4 naive and CD4 memory, two for CD8 naive, and one for CD8 memory. Blood TCR repertoires of about 5 healthy adults were deeply sequenced to estimate repertoire size and the extent of clonotype sharing between individuals. Libraries were prepared and TCR repertoires were sequenced by different laboratories using diverse techniques, in order to increase sequencing depth and limit assay-specific biases. Between about 0.8 and 9 billion PBMCs per donor were obtained by leukapheresis. The full study reports these points: The genetic and exposure-history diversity represented was limited by the small number of donors. Pairwise subsampling led to the expectation that sequencing depth would affect the degree of clonotype sharing among donors. Naive subsets generally had larger estimated clonotype richness than memory subsets. Rarefaction of sorted-subset datasets indicated incomplete sequencing despite the large sequencing depth. Compared with non-shared clonotypes, the clonotypes found in all four sorted-subset donors had higher generation probabilities. Sampling was restricted to blood, and TCR repertoires in tissues likely differ from the TCR repertoires found in blood. Roughly 5% of naive CD4, roughly 3.5% of naive CD8, about 2.5% of memory CD4, and more than 0.35% of memory CD8 clonotypes were shared across several donors.

Using the deep immunoSEQ assay, multiplex PCR amplified TCR CDR3 regions from genomic DNA. Extracted genomic DNA from each cell subset was distributed evenly across all wells of several immunoSEQ 96-well plates, and each plate was treated as a replicate. For sorted subsets, each replicate PCR was loaded with around 220 ng genomic DNA, equivalent to about 33,000 T cell genomes. Purified libraries were quantified with a Qubit 3.0 fluorometer, sized on a Bioanalyzer 2100, and re-quantified with the KAPA Library Quantification kit. Every immunoSEQ 96-well plate was sequenced on a separate single-read 150-cycle Illumina NextSeq 550 flow cell. The published analysis was carried out like this. Because the immunoSEQ output included only junctional sequences and no quality scores, the filtering could not be the same as the filtering used for full-length reads. Sequences were annotated with PyIR, a Python wrapper for IgBLAST v1.9, and V/J genes and CDR3 were assigned using IMGT germline references. Reads with weak V/J assignments (E-value above 1e-6), missing CDR3, stop codons, out-of-frame junctions, or ambiguous translated residues were removed. V3J clonotypes were defined as sequences sharing an identical inferred V gene, J gene, and CDR3 amino acid sequence. Percentage overlap between repertoires was computed as shared unique clonotypes divided by the size of the smaller repertoire. Richness of each repertoire was evaluated using RTK rarefaction, the Chao1 estimator, and Recon v2.1 estimates of unobserved clonotypes. OLGA was used to compute generation probabilities for all TCRbeta clonotypes that the gDNA method yielded from a few donors. This immuneACCESS table, as held by TCRdb, lists in-frame sequences with V and J called but not all clones. Of the missing ones, under half trace to an unresolved V gene in checked studies; the others have no known cause. V, J and clone size reflect that table, while D and trimming were determined from the DNA. The sample has roughly 890,000 clones on record, nearly 95% of them singletons. The ten most abundant clones make up approximately 25% of the sample.

Counted from cysteine to phenylalanine, this CDR3 has 15 amino acids. Solely the CDR3 DNA is kept, with 45 bases framed from the first base. The germline V gene (reference sequence) provides CDR1 SEHNR and CDR2 FQNEAQ. Between the V and J ends, shortened by 0 bases and 5 bases respectively, the junction contains 13 bases. CD8 naive samples were CD45RO-negative cells positively selected for CCR7, giving a CD45RA+CCR7+ population that excluded TemRA cells. Donors were healthy HIV-negative adults with no recently reported acute infections or vaccinations. Only Caucasian adults living in Nashville, Tennessee, USA were represented among the donors. Blood was collected by leukapheresis, and PBMCs were isolated by Ficoll-Histopaque density gradient centrifugation and then cryopreserved in liquid nitrogen vapor phase. Analytical flow cytometry was used to check the purity and quantity of every magnetically sorted T cell population. Each sorted fraction had its genomic DNA isolated and then quantified by UV absorbance on a Nanodrop 2000c.

Worth noting for this clone: The antigen this receptor binds is unknown. No base quality values were provided; no much bigger clone lies one nucleotide off.

The V and J segments used are TRBV7-9 and TRBJ1-2, with the D gene too uncertain to name. Sequences were obtained from naive CD8+ T cells sorted from blood. According to the study, the label for this sample's cell subset or site signals: CD45RA+CCR7+. The clonotype was recovered from a man aged 25-45 years in good health. The CDR3 loop reads CASSLAGPDGYGYTF. The DNA reads as follows: TGTGCCAGCAGCTTAGCAGGTCCCGACGGGTATGGCTACACCTTC. The reference TRBV7-9 and TRBJ1-2 proteins fill in what lies around the CDR3, so the full variable domain reads DTGVSQNPRHKITKRGQNVTFRCDPISEHNRLYWYRQTLGQGPEFLTYFQNEAQLEKSRLLSDRFSAERPKGSFSTLEIQRTEQGDSAMYLCASSLAGPDGYGYTFGSGTRLTVV.